This entry concerns a single T cell receptor (beta chain). Its matching antigen is unknown. Negative isolation was used for CD8+ and CD4+ T cells and FACS enrichment for TEMRA cells. The sample comes from a study of CD8 T cells in Susac syndrome. Whole-study findings and limits: It was acknowledged in the study that its TCR sequencing and HLA analysis involved a relatively small number of individuals.

The CDR3 covers 15 residues. With V trimmed by 2 bases and J by 15 bases, 14 bases remained unmatched. Per germline, CDR1 ENHRY and CDR2 SYGVKD. It was with random hexamers that 0.5 to 1 ug RNA was reverse transcribed. The authors amplified TCR beta CDR3 across 54 Vbeta and 13 Jbeta using immunoSEQ multiplex PCR. TCRdb re-called the immunoSEQ multiplex PCR reads through MiXCR, storing one row per CDR3 protein. The repertoire consists of 160,000 or so distinct CDR3 sequences, with 90% to 95% occurring once and the leading ten covering roughly 0.08%. The receptor's source is a human donor in good health. The V call is TRBV10-3, the J call TRBJ2-1, with 9 bases identical to TRBD2. Sequencing was done on a sample of CD4+ T cells from PBMCs. CDR3 nucleotides: TGTGCCATCAGTGAGGAGTCGACAATAGCGGGAGAACGGTTCTTC. This translates into CAISEESTIAGERFF.